This TCR beta chain was identified in a study of beta chain features in type 1 diabetes. Study-level background: Sorted cells from all samples, numbering about 99,000,000, were examined.

Findings of the study overall: Patients with type 1 diabetes carried fewer insertions and had more deletions at their VDJ junctions. People with Type 1 diabetes carried modestly yet significantly shorter TCRB CDR3s in all four CD4+ subsets. HLA influence on TCRB rearrangement stayed unresolved here.

As to this clone: Its matching antigen is unknown.

As every portion of the isolated RNA was reverse transcribed, the sequencing read expressed TCRB transcripts. TCRdb's table, derived via immunoSEQ multiplex PCR, lists solely in-frame clones and lacks some. The sample records around 340,000 clones, approximately 10% being singletons. Germline values: CDR1 SGHTA, CDR2 FQGNSA. After removal of 5 bases from V and 7 bases from J, the junction contained 14 bases not matched to a gene. CDR3 length equals 17 residues. Cell sorting via CD45RO/CCR7/CD25/CD127/CD95/CD27 was performed to obtain CD4+ naive, central memory, regulatory and stem cell-like memory cells.

The chain uses TRBV7-2 and TRBJ1-3, with 10 bases that match TRBD1. The sample comprised central memory CD4+ T cells from blood. This clonotype originated in a man younger than 45 with type 1 diabetes. CDR3 in amino acids: CASSPAHDRGLGNTIYF. The CDR3 nucleotides read TGTGCCAGCAGCCCCGCCCACGACAGGGGGCTAGGGAACACCATATATTTT. Full variable domain (outside the CDR3, taken from reference TRBV7-2 and TRBJ1-3): GAGVSQSPSNKVTEKGKDVELRCDPISGHTALYWYRQSLGQGLEFLIYFQGNSAPDKSGLPSDRFSAERTGGSVSTLTIQRTQQEDSAVYLCASSPAHDRGLGNTIYFGEGSWLTVV.